This T cell receptor (beta chain) was found in a study of T cell repertoires in ileal Crohn's disease. Study-level background: Every patient was operated on for stricturing (roughly 60%) or penetrating (39%) complications.

A word on this clone: What it binds is unknown.

This CDR3 is 15 amino acids long. Germline loops: CDR1 MRHNA, CDR2 SNTAGT. The trim removed 0 bases at V and 8 bases at J, leaving 5 bases unmatched. Findings and limits, study-wide: High-frequency clones were more common in sorted CD8 than CD4 cells.

Data came from immunoSEQ multiplex PCR; TCRdb stores just in-frame clones and leaves some out. Here the sample spans about 5,500 clones, 80% being singletons. The source material was ileal tissue. The receptor was isolated from an adult with Crohn's disease. V and J are TRBV6-4 and TRBJ2-1; 9 positions match TRBD1. CDR3 in DNA: TGTGCCAGCAGTGACTCAGGACAGGGGCCCGATGAGCAGTTCTTC. Protein product: CASSDSGQGPDEQFF.